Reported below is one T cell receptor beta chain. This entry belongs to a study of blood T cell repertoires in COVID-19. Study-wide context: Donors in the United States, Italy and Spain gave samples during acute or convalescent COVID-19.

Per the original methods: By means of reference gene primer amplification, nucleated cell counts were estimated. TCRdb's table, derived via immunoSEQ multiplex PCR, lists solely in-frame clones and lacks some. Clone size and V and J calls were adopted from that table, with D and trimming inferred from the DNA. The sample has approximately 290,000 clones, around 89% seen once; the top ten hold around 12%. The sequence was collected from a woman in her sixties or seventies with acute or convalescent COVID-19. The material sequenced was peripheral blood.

The CDR3 loop is CASSERTPYEQYF. The CDR3 DNA reads TGTGCCAGCAGTGAGCGGACACCCTACGAGCAGTACTTC. This sequence joins TRBV2 and TRBJ2-7, with D maybe TRBD1 (5 bases). The CDR3 runs to 13 residues. Germline V gene data show CDR1 as SNHLY and CDR2 as FYNNEI. Deletions cut 3 bases from V and 2 bases from J, with 8 bases between.